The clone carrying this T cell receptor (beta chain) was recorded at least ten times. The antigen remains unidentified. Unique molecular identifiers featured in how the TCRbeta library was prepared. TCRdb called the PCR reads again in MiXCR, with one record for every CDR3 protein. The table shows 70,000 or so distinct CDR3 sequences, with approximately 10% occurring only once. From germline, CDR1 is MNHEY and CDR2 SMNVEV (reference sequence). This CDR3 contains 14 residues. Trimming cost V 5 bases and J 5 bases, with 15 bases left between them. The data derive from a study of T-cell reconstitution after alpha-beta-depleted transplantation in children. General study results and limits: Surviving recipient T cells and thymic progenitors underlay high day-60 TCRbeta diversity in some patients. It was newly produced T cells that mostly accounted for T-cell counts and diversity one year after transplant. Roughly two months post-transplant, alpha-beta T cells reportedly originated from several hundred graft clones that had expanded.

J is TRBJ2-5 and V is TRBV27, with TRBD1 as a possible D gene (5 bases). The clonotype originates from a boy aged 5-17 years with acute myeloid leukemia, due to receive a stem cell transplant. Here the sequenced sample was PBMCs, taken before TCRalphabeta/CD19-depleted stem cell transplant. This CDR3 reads CASSPQAADETQYF. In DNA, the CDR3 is TGTGCCAGCAGTCCACAGGCTGCTGACGAGACCCAGTACTTC.